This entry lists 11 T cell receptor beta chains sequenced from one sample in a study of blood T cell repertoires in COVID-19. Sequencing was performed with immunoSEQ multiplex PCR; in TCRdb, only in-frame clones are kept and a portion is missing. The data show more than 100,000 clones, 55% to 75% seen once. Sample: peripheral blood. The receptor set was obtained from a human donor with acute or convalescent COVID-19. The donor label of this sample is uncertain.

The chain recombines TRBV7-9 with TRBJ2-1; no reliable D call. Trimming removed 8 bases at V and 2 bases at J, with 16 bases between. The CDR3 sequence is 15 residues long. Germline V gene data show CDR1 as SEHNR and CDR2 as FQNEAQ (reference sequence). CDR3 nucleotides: TGTGCCAGCTTAAATTCGAGGAGTACCTACAATGAGCAGTTCTTC. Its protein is CASLNSRSTYNEQFF.

The CDR3, as DNA: TGTGCCAGCAAAGTTGGGACAGGGAATAATTCACCCCTCCACTTT. It yields the protein CASKVGTGNNSPLHF. V gene TRBV2 combines with J gene TRBJ1-6; 9 bases are shared with TRBD1. Germline-derived CDR1 and CDR2 are SNHLY and FYNNEI. The CDR3 length is 15 residues. Unmatched junction bases numbered 6, after V lost 7 bases and J lost 5 bases.

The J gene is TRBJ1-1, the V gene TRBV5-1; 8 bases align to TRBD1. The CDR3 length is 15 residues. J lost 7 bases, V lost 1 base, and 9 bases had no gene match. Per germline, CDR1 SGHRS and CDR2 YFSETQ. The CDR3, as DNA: TGCGCCAGCAGCTTGACGGGCAGGGGGCTTAGTGAAGCTTTCTTT. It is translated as CASSLTGRGLSEAFF.

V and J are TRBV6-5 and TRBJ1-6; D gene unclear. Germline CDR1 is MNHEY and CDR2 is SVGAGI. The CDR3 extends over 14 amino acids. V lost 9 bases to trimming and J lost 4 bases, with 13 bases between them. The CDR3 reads CASQQTRYNSPLHF. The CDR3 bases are TGTGCCAGTCAACAGACAAGGTATAATTCACCCCTCCACTTT.

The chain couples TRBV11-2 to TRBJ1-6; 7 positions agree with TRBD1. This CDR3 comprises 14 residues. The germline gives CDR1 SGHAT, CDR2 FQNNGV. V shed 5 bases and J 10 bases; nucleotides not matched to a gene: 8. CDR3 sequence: CASSPSTGNSPLHF. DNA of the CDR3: TGTGCCAGCAGCCCTTCGACAGGGAACTCACCCCTCCACTTT.

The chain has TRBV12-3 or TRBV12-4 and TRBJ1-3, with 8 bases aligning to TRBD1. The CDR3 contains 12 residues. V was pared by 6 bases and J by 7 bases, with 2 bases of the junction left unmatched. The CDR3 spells CASSRQGNTIYF. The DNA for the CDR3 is TGTGCCAGCAGCAGACAGGGGAACACCATATATTTT.

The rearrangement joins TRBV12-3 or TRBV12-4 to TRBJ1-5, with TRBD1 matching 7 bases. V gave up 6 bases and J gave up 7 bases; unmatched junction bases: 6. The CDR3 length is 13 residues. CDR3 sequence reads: CASRQGEGQPQHF. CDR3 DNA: TGTGCCAGCAGGCAGGGGGAAGGACAGCCCCAGCATTTT.

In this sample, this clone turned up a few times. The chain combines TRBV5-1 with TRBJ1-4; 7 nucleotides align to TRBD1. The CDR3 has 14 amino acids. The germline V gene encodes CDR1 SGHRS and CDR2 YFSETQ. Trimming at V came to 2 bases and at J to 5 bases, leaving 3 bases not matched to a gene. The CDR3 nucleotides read TGCGCCAGCAGCTTAGGGACAGTCAATGAAAAACTGTTTTTT. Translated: CASSLGTVNEKLFF. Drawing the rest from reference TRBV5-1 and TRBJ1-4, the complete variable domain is KAGVTQTPRYLIKTRGQQVTLSCSPISGHRSVSWYQQTPGQGLQFLFEYFSETQRNKGNFPGRFSGRQFSNSRSEMNVSTLELGDSALYLCASSLGTVNEKLFFGSGTQLSVL.

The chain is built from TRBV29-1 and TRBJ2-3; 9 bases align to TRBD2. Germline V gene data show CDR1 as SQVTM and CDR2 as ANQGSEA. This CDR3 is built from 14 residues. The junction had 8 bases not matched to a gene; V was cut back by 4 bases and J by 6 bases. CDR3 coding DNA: TGCAGCGTTGTGGGGGCTAGCGGGGTCGATACGCAGTATTTT. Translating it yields CSVVGASGVDTQYF.

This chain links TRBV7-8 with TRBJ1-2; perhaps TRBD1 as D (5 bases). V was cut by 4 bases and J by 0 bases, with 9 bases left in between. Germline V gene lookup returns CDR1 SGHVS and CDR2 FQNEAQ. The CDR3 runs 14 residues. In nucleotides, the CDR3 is TGTGCCAGCAGCTGGGGGGGGACTAACTATGGCTACACCTTC. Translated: CASSWGGTNYGYTF.

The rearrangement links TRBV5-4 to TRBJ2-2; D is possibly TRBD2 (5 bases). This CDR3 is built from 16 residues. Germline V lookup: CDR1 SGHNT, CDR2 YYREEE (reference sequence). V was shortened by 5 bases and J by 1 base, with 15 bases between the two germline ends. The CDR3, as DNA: TGTGCCAGCAGTCTCTCACGGGGTGGGAACACCGGGGAGCTGTTTTTT. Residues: CASSLSRGGNTGELFF. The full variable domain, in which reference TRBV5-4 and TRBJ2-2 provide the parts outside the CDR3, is ETGVTQSPTHLIKTRGQQVTLRCSSQSGHNTVSWYQQALGQGPQFIFQYYREEENGRGNFPPRFSGLQFPNYSSELNVNALELDDSALYLCASSLSRGGNTGELFFGEGSRLTVL.